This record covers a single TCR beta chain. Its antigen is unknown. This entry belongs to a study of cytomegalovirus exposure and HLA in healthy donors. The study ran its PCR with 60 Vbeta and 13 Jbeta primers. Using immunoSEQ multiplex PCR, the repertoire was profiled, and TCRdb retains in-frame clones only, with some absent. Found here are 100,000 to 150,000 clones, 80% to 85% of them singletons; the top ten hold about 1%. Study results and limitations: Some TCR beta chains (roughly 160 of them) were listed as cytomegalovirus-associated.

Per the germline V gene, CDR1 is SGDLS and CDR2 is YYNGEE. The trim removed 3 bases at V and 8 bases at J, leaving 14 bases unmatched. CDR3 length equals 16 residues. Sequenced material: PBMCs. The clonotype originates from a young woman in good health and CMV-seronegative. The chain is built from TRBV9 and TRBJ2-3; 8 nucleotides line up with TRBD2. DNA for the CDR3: TGTGCCAGCAGCGCTCCCTCGGGCGGGGGGCTTGGTACGCAGTATTTT. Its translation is CASSAPSGGGLGTQYF.